This TCR beta chain appears in the sequencing data of a study of blood T cells in healthy people across ages (dated by TCRdb to 2013 to 2016). For the study in its entirety: In model experiments, template switching captured roughly one uniquely barcoded TCR beta cDNA molecule for every two T cells. To avoid experimental bias, donors of different ages were randomly spread across the sequencing lanes. To track age-related changes in TCR beta repertoire diversity, the study relied on deep sequencing normalized with unique cDNA molecular identifiers. Four age groups were formed from the donors: young (average 16 years), middle-aged (approximately 39), aged (62) and long-lived (around 82). For two donors (one aged 18 to 29 and one aged 80 or older), the study analyzed two additional independent replicas of 1 million unique cDNA reads from the same blood draw.

Donors were under 40 systemically healthy Caucasian individuals from Russia aged roughly 6 to 90 years. Ten milliliters of peripheral blood were drawn from each donor into EDTA-treated Vacutainer tubes. Ficoll-Paque density-gradient centrifugation was used to isolate PBMCs, with at least 7 million obtained per sample. Total RNA, at least 6 micrograms per sample, was extracted from PBMCs with Trizol reagent. For every donor, an aliquot of PBMCs went through flow cytometry to measure the percentages of naive CD45RAhigh/CD27high T cells. The library came from 5' RACE. The reads were generated on an Illumina HiSeq 2500. The second PCR ran for about 7 to 11 cycles and used a J-beta primer mix along with a sample-barcoded 5' primer. A unique molecular identifier was introduced onto each TCR beta cDNA molecule by a template-switch 5' adaptor carrying 12 random nucleotides. Each sample yielded at least 3 million CDR3-containing paired-end reads. All of the RNA was converted into first-strand cDNA using the Mint cDNA synthesis kit, with a TRBC-specific oligonucleotide serving as the primer. All cDNA was treated with uracil-DNA glycosylase and then went through a first 18-cycle PCR with the universal primers M1SS and BC2_uni_R. The paper's processing steps were these. Each sample was normalized by randomly selecting 1 million high-quality reads, each carrying a distinct molecular identifier. Reads with shared molecular identifiers were discarded instead of being binned into consensus sequences. MiTCR, with a Q25 quality threshold and the strictest error-elimination algorithm, was used for CDR3 identification, clonotype clustering and error correction. A nonparametric unseen species model with Euler transformation was used to estimate lower-bound total TCR beta diversity. Through fastp at Q25 and MiXCR, TCRdb rebuilt clones from the public reads, retaining in-frame beta chains. Duplicate CDR3 protein sequences are folded into a single record with the most common DNA and genes. TCRdb's processing, not the authors', yielded these V and J calls. The sample contains about 1.8 million distinct CDR3 sequences, 40% to 55% of them found a single time. The ten largest clones add up to 2% to 2.5% of the sample.

Its CDR3 holds 15 amino acids, cysteine through phenylalanine. Only CDR3 DNA remains: 45 bases, in frame from the first base. V and J are trimmed by 8 bases and 3 bases, and the gene matches miss 7 bases of the junction. CDR1 LGHDT and CDR2 YNNKEL were looked up in the germline V gene (reference sequence). In the case of this clonotype: This receptor's antigen is unknown. Per-nucleotide qualities are absent, and no much larger clonotype sits a single base away.

What the research found in general, with its limitations: Observed TCR beta diversity correlated strongly with the percentage of naive T cells measured by flow cytometry. As age increased, observed TCR beta diversity per million T cells dropped in a roughly linear way, and a significant reduction was already evident by age 40. Total diversity estimates from one million sequenced T cells were considered lower bounds and underestimates. The long-lived group showed more naive CD4+ T cells, fewer expanded clones and increased TCR diversity than the aged group, suggesting age selection. Bulk unsorted PBMC profiling prevented conclusive comparison of naive and antigen-experienced compartments. Because the CMV infection status of the donors was unknown, age-related changes in expanded clonotypes may potentially have been confounded.

Sequencing was performed on blood. The chain employs TRBV3-1 and TRBJ2-6, and TRBD1 matches 7 of the central bases. The receptor was isolated from a woman aged 35 to 49 in good health. CDR3 region: CASGYDRVGANVLTF. The sequence in DNA is TGTGCCAGCGGGTACGACAGGGTTGGGGCCAACGTCCTGACTTTC.